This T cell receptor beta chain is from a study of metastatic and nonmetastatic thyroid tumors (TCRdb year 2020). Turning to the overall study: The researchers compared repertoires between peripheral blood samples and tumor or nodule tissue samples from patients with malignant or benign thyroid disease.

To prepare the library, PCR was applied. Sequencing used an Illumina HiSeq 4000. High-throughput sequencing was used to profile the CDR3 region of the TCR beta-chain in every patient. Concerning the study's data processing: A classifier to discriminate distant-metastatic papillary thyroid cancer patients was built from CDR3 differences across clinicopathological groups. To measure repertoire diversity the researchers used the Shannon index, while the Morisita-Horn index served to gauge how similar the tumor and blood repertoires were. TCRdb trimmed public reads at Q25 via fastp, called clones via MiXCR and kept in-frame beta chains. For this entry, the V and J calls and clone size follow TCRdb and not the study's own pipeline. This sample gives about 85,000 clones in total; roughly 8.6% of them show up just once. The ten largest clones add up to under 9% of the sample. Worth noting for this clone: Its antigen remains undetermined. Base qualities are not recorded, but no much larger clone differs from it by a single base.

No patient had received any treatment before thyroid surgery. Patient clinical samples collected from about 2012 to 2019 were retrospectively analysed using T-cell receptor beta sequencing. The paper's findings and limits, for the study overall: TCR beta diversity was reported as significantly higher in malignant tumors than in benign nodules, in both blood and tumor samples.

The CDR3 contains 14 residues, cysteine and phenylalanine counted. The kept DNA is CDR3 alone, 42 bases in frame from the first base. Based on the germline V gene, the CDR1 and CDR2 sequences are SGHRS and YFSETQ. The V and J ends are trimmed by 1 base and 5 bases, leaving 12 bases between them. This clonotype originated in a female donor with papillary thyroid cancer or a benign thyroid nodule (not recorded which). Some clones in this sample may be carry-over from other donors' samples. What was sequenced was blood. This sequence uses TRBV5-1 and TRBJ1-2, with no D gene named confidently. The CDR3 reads CASSLQAENYGYTF. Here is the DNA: TGCGCCAGCAGCTTGCAGGCAGAGAATTATGGCTACACCTTC.